This record concerns one T cell receptor beta chain sequence. Its antigen is not known. Researchers ran the PCR with 60 Vbeta and 13 Jbeta primers. Some clones are missing from TCRdb's copy, which holds only in-frame ones; the method was immunoSEQ multiplex PCR. The sample has roughly 150,000 clones; approximately 80% are singletons. The record originates from a study of cytomegalovirus exposure and HLA in healthy donors. Study-wide findings and caveats: Researchers reported in a later analysis that a missense DCLRE1C variant was tied to TCR beta V- and J-gene trimming.

Material for sequencing was PBMCs. The TCR comes from a male donor in good health and CMV-seronegative.

CDR3 amino acids: CASSQGGGAGGPDTQYF. Written as DNA, the CDR3 is TGCGCCAGCAGCCAAGGGGGCGGGGCGGGGGGCCCAGATACGCAGTATTTT. J is TRBJ2-3 and V is TRBV4-1, with 8 bases aligning to TRBD2. The CDR3 runs to 17 residues. After removal of 1 base from V and 4 bases from J, the junction contained 10 bases not matched to a gene. The germline gives CDR1 MGHRA, CDR2 YSYEKL.